These 19 T cell receptor beta chains were sequenced from one sample in a study of spatial heterogeneity in lung cancer. Their target antigens are unknown. Study-wide points: Counts of expanded intratumoral alpha and beta TCRs tracked tumor mutation counts.

TCRdb re-called the 5' RACE reads through MiXCR, storing one row per CDR3 protein. The sample contains about 8,800 distinct CDR3 sequences, roughly 5% of which appear only once. The time point: sample taken at primary tumor resection. Sequencing was performed on lung tumor tissue, taken at surgery. The origin of the receptors is a female donor with early-stage non-small cell lung cancer.

This clonotype is judged large. J is TRBJ2-1 and V is TRBV19, with TRBD1 matching over 7 bases. J was trimmed by 9 bases and V by 4 bases; bases with no gene match: 12. The CDR3 spans 15 residues. Germline CDR1 reads LNHDA; CDR2 reads SQIVND (reference sequence). The CDR3 coding sequence is TGTGCCAGTAGTAGTTCCGGGACAGTGAAGGGTGAGCAGTTCTTC. Its translation is CASSSSGTVKGEQFF.

This clonotype was seen many times. The V call is TRBV6-2 or TRBV6-3, the J call TRBJ2-4; TRBD2 agrees at 9 bases. The V and J ends lost 0 bases and 7 bases, in that order; junction bases with no gene match: 13. Germline V lookup: CDR1 MNHEY, CDR2 SVGEGT. The CDR3 sequence is 18 residues long. The chain's CDR3 is CASSYSEIVAGGRNIQYF. The DNA of the CDR3 is TGTGCCAGCAGTTACTCGGAAATTGTGGCGGGAGGGCGTAACATTCAGTACTTC.

This clonotype was recorded at least ten times. The V gene is TRBV12-3 or TRBV12-4, the J gene TRBJ2-3; 9 nucleotides agree with TRBD2. Trimming took 7 bases from V and 0 from J; bases not matched to a gene: 17. The CDR3 spans 19 residues. The CDR3 protein is CASIQSQGASGASTDTQYF. Written as DNA, the CDR3 is TGTGCCAGCATCCAATCTCAAGGGGCTAGCGGGGCTAGCACAGATACGCAGTATTTT.

There are many counts of this clonotype. The CDR3 reads CSATGTFYEQYF. The CDR3 DNA reads as TGCAGTGCCACCGGGACATTCTACGAGCAGTACTTC. V is TRBV20-1 and J is TRBJ2-7; D perhaps matches TRBD1 (6 bases). Germline V CDR1 and CDR2: DFQATT, SNEGSKA (reference sequence). Between the trimmed V and J ends, which lost 6 bases and 3 bases, there was a span of 12 bases. CDR3 length equals 12 residues.

This clonotype was detected ten times or more. CDR3 sequence (DNA): TGTGCCAGCAGCTTACATCAGGGACTCCCCACCGGGGAGCTGTTTTTT. Protein sequence: CASSLHQGLPTGELFF. The rearrangement uses TRBV5-5 and TRBJ2-2, with a tentative D call TRBD2 (6 bases). Germline lookup yields CDR1 SGHKS and CDR2 YYEKEE (reference sequence). V was trimmed by 2 bases and J by 4 bases, leaving 15 bases between them. The CDR3 covers 16 residues.

This clonotype showed up just a few times. This chain uses TRBV6-5 with TRBJ1-2, with D unclear. The CDR3 has 15 residues. Germline assignment: CDR1 MNHEY and CDR2 SVGAGI. V was shortened by 3 bases and J by 5 bases, with 16 bases between the two germline ends. The CDR3 coding sequence is TGTGCCAGCAGTTATCAGGCCCGAGTGGCGTATGGCTACACCTTC. Residues: CASSYQARVAYGYTF.

This chain connects TRBV20-1 to TRBJ2-1; tentative D call: TRBD2 (5 bases). This CDR3 has 14 amino acids. Trimming took off 5 bases at V and 0 bases at J, with 11 bases between the two ends. In germline, CDR1 is DFQATT, CDR2 SNEGSKA (reference sequence). CDR3 nucleotide sequence: TGCAGTGCTCCCCAGCGGAGCTCCTACAATGAGCAGTTCTTC. Translation: CSAPQRSSYNEQFF.

This clonotype showed up many times. In DNA form, the CDR3 reads TGTGCCAGCAGCTTAACAGCGGGAGGAGAGACCCAGTACTTC. Translation gives CASSLTAGGETQYF. The chain recombines TRBV11-1 with TRBJ2-5; 9 nucleotides line up with TRBD2. The J segment lost 4 bases and the V segment lost 2 bases, leaving 2 bases of the junction unmatched. This CDR3 is built from 14 residues. Germline V CDR1 and CDR2: SGHAT, FQDESV (reference sequence).

This clonotype occurred many times. V is TRBV7-9 and J is TRBJ2-7; D ambiguous. The CDR3 contains 11 residues. CDR1 SEHNR and CDR2 FQNEAQ come from the germline V gene (reference sequence). Trimming pared 5 bases from V and 2 bases from J, leaving 4 bases between. The CDR3 loop is CASSRTYEQYF. CDR3 DNA: TGTGCCAGCAGCAGAACCTACGAGCAGTACTTC.

Ten or more counts support this clonotype. The chain links TRBV6-2 or TRBV6-3 to TRBJ1-5; weak D call: TRBD1 (5 bases). V was cut by 6 bases and J by 10 bases, with 19 bases left in between. CDR3 length equals 14 residues. Germline values: CDR1 MNHEY, CDR2 SVGEGT. The CDR3 protein is CASSRGAPGGPQHF. CDR3 nucleotide sequence: TGTGCCAGCAGCCGCGGGGCCCCGGGCGGTCCCCAGCATTTT.

By share, this clonotype counts as medium-sized. For the CDR3, the DNA is TGTGCCAGCAGCCAAGAGGAGACAGGGGCCTCTGGGGCCAACGTCCTGACTTTC. Its protein product is CASSQEETGASGANVLTF. V usage is TRBV4-2 and J usage is TRBJ2-6, with 8 bases lining up with TRBD1. Germline V gene data show CDR1 as LGHNA and CDR2 as YNFKEQ. The V segment lost 0 bases and the J segment 0 bases; nucleotides outside the gene matches: 4. There are 18 residues in the CDR3.

This clonotype is labeled large. The chain has TRBV2 and TRBJ1-4, with D maybe TRBD1 (5 bases). This CDR3 region has 14 residues. Trimming left V 8 bases short and J 7 bases short, with 17 bases between. Per germline, CDR1 SNHLY and CDR2 FYNNEI. The CDR3, as DNA: TGTGCCAGCCTCGACCCCAGGGACGGTGAAAAACTGTTTTTT. Its translation: CASLDPRDGEKLFF. Drawing the rest from reference TRBV2 and TRBJ1-4, the complete variable domain is EPEVTQTPSHQVTQMGQEVILRCVPISNHLYFYWYRQILGQKVEFLVSFYNNEISEKSEIFDDQFSVERPDGSNFTLKIRSTKLEDSAMYFCASLDPRDGEKLFFGSGTQLSVL.

This clonotype was seen many times. The chain couples TRBV20-1 to TRBJ1-2; tentatively, D is TRBD1 (5 bases). V was cut by 1 base and J by 5 bases, with 14 bases left in between. Germline loops: CDR1 DFQATT, CDR2 SNEGSKA (reference sequence). CDR3 length: 14 amino acids. CDR3 nucleotide sequence: TGCAGTGCTAGAGGGGGGAAAGCAGCGTATGGCTACACCTTC. As protein: CSARGGKAAYGYTF.

This clonotype is classed as medium-sized. V and J are TRBV7-3 and TRBJ2-4; 7 bases align to TRBD1. CDR3 size: 13 residues. Germline loops: CDR1 SGHTA, CDR2 FQGTGA. Germline trimming cut 3 bases from V and 5 bases from J; bases unmatched to any gene: 1. The CDR3 nucleotides are TGTGCCAGCAGCTTCGGGACAGAAAACATTCAGTACTTC. Its translation: CASSFGTENIQYF.

The table lists this clonotype with a few counts. The chain uses TRBV5-4 and TRBJ2-3, with TRBD2 matching 7 bases. The CDR3 spans 15 residues. Germline CDR1 reads SGHNT; CDR2 reads YYREEE (reference sequence). The J segment lost 0 bases and the V segment lost 3 bases, leaving 4 bases of the junction unmatched. In DNA, the CDR3 is TGTGCCAGCAGCTCGGGGGGACGAAGCACAGATACGCAGTATTTT. It yields the protein CASSSGGRSTDTQYF. The variable domain in full, with the rest retrieved from reference TRBV5-4 and TRBJ2-3, is ETGVTQSPTHLIKTRGQQVTLRCSSQSGHNTVSWYQQALGQGPQFIFQYYREEENGRGNFPPRFSGLQFPNYSSELNVNALELDDSALYLCASSSGGRSTDTQYFGPGTRLTVL.

By frequency in the sample, this clonotype is medium-sized. The rearrangement uses TRBV30 and TRBJ2-2, with D hard to call. Deletions cut 4 bases from V and 8 bases from J, with 11 bases between. There are 12 residues in the CDR3. CDR1 is GTSNPN, CDR2 SVGIG, per germline (reference sequence). CDR3 coding DNA: TGTGCCTGGAACCTTTTAAAAGGGGAGCTGTTTTTT. This gives the protein CAWNLLKGELFF.

This clonotype has only one observation. The chain links TRBV30 to TRBJ1-5; 8 bases are a match to TRBD1. With 4 bases clipped from V and 6 bases from J, the junction kept 11 bases outside the gene matches. The germline gives CDR1 GTSNPN, CDR2 SVGIG (reference sequence). CDR3 size: 15 residues. CDR3 DNA sequence: TGTGCCTGGAAGATGACAGGGGATGGGGGTCAGCCCCAGCATTTT. Amino acids: CAWKMTGDGGQPQHF. The whole variable domain, remainder taken from reference TRBV30 and TRBJ1-5, is SQTIHQWPATLVQPVGSPLSLECTVEGTSNPNLYWYRQAAGRGLQLLFYSVGIGQISSEVPQNLSASRPQDRQFILSSKKLLLSDSGFYLCAWKMTGDGGQPQHFGDGTRLSIL.

This clonotype came up many times. J is TRBJ2-7 and V is TRBV15; 13 bases are shared with TRBD2. This CDR3 is 16 amino acids long. Losses at the gene ends were 0 bases for V and 7 bases for J; bases not matched to a gene: 6. Germline values: CDR1 LNHNV, CDR2 YYDKDF (reference sequence). The CDR3 DNA is TGTGCCACCAGCAGAGATCGGGGGACTAGCGGGAAGGAGCAGTACTTC. As protein: CATSRDRGTSGKEQYF.

This clonotype was counted at least ten times. In nucleotides, the CDR3 is TGTGCCAGCAACGAGGGCTTTGGGAACACTGAAGCTTTCTTT. Amino acid sequence: CASNEGFGNTEAFF. The rearrangement joins TRBV6-1 to TRBJ1-1; the D is unclear. V lost 7 bases and J lost 1, with 13 bases in between. This CDR3 has 14 amino acids. Per germline, CDR1 MNHNS and CDR2 SASEGT.